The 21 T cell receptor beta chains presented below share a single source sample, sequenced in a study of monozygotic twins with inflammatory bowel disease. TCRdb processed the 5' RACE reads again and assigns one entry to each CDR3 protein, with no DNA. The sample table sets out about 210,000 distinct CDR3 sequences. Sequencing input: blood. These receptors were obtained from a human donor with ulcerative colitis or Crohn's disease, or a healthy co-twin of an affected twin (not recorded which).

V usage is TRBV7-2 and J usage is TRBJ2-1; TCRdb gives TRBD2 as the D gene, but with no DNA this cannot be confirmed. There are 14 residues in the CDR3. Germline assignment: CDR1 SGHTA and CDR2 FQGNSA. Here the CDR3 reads CASSLRGGNNEQFF.

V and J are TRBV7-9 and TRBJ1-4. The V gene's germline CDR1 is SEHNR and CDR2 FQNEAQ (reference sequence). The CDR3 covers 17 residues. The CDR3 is CASSLGRSPATNEKLFF.

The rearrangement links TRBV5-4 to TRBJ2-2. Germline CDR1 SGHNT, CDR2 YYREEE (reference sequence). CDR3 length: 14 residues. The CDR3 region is CASSLTLGTGELFF.

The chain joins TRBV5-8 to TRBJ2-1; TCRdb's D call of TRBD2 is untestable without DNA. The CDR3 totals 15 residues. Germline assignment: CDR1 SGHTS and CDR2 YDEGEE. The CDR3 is CASSFTGTIRNEQFF. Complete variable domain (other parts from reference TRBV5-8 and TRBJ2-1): EAGVTQSPTHLIKTRGQQATLRCSPISGHTSVYWYQQALGLGLQFLLWYDEGEERNRGNFPPRFSGRQFPNYSSELNVNALELEDSALYLCASSFTGTIRNEQFFGPGTRLTVL.

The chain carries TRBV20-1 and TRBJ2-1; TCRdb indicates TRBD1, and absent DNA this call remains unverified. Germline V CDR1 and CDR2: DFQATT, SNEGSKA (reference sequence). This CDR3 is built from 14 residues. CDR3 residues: CSANQGASYNEQFF.

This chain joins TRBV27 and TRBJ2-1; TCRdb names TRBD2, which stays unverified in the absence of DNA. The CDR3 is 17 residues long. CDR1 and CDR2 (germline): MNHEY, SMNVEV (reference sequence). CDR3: CASSYSSGLAGGREQFF.

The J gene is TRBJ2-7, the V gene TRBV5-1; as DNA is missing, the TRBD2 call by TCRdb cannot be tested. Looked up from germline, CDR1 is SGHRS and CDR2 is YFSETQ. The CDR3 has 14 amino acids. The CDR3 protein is CASSDAGGSYEQYF.

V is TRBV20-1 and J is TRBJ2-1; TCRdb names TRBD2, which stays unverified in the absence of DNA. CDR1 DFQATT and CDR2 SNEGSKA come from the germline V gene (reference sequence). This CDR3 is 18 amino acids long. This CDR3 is CSARVRSTSGGPRNEQFF.

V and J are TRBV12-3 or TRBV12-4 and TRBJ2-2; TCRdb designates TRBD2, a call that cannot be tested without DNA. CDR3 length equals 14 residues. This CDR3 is CASRSGANTGELFF.

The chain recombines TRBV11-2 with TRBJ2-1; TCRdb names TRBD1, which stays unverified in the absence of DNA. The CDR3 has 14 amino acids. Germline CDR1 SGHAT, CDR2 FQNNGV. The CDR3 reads CASSIRDGYNEQFF.

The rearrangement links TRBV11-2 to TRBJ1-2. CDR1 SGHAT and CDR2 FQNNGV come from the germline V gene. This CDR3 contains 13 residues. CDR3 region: CASSLAANYGYTF.

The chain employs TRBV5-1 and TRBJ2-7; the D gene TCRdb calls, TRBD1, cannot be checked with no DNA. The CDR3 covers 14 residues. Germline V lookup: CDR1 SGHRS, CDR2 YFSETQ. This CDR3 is CASSTDRVPYEQYF.

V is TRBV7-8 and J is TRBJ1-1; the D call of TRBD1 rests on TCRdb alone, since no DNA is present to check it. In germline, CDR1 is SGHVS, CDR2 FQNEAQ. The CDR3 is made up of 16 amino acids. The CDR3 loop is CASSLGQGASNTEAFF.

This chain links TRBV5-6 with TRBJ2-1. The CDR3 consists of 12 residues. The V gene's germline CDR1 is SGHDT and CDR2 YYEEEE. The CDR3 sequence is CASSLGGNEQFF. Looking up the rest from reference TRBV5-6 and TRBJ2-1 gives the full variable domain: DAGVTQSPTHLIKTRGQQVTLRCSPKSGHDTVSWYQQALGQGPQFIFQYYEEEERQRGNFPDRFSGHQFPNYSSELNVNALLLGDSALYLCASSLGGNEQFFGPGTRLTVL.

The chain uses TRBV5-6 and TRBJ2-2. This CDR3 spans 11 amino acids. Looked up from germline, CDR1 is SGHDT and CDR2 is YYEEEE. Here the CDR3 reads CASSSPGELFF. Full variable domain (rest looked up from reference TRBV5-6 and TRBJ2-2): DAGVTQSPTHLIKTRGQQVTLRCSPKSGHDTVSWYQQALGQGPQFIFQYYEEEERQRGNFPDRFSGHQFPNYSSELNVNALLLGDSALYLCASSSPGELFFGEGSRLTVL.

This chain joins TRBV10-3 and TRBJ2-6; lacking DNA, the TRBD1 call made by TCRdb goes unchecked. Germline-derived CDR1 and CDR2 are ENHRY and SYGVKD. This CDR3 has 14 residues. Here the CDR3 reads CAITDNFGANVLTF.

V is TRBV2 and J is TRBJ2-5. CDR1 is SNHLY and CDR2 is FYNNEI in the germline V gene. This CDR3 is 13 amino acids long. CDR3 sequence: CASSGPSVGTQYF. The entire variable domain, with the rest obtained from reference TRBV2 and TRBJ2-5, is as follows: EPEVTQTPSHQVTQMGQEVILRCVPISNHLYFYWYRQILGQKVEFLVSFYNNEISEKSEIFDDQFSVERPDGSNFTLKIRSTKLEDSAMYFCASSGPSVGTQYFGPGTRLLVL.

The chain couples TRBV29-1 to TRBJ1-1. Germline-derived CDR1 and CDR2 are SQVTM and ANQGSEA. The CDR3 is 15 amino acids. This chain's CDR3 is CSYSSREAINTEAFF.

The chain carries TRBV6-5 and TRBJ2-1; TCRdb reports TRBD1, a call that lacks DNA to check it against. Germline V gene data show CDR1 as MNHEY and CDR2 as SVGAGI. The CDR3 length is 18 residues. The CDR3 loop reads CASSYAGDATGGYNEQFF.

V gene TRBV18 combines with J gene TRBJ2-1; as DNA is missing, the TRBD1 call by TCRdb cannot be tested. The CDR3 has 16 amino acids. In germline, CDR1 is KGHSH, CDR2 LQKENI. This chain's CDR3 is CASSPPGRVKYNEQFF.

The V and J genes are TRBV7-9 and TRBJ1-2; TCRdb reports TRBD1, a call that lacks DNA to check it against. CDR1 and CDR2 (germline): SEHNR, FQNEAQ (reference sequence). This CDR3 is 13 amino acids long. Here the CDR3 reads CASSPRGAAAYTF. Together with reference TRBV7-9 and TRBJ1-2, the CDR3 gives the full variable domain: DTGVSQNPRHKITKRGQNVTFRCDPISEHNRLYWYRQTLGQGPEFLTYFQNEAQLEKSRLLSDRFSAERPKGSFSTLEIQRTEQGDSAMYLCASSPRGAAAYTFGSGTRLTVV.